A selection of T cell receptor beta chains follows, all from one sample in a study of shared clonotypes between healthy human individuals. Only in-frame clones appear in the TCRdb table, and some are missing; sequencing was by immunoSEQ multiplex PCR. The table records about 340,000 clones, around 79% of them present only once. Source material: memory CD4+ T cells sorted from blood. The receptors were gathered from a man aged 25-45 years in good health. Both conserved end residues are part of each CDR3. A D gene is named only where the DNA matches it firmly. Expanded clones are given a class, and other clones once, few, many or no size at all.

abundance	j_gene	v_gene	d_gene	CDR3nt	CDR3aa
.	TRBJ2-7	TRBV19	.	TGTGCCAGTACTCGACCTAACTCCTACGAGCAGTACTTC	CASTRPNSYEQYF
few	TRBJ2-7	TRBV5-1	TRBD2	TGCGCCAGCAGCTGGACTAGCGCTGACTACGAGCAGTACTTC	CASSWTSADYEQYF
.	TRBJ2-7	TRBV30	.	TGTGCCTGGAGTGGACCTTACGAGCAGTACTTC	CAWSGPYEQYF
.	TRBJ2-3	TRBV5-1	.	TGCGCCAGCAGCTTAAGGCAGGGGAGGGCAGATACGCAGTATTTT	CASSLRQGRADTQYF
few	TRBJ2-1	TRBV18	.	TGTGCCAGCTCACCCTACGGGCGGGATTACAATGAGCAGTTCTTC	CASSPYGRDYNEQFF
.	TRBJ2-2	TRBV9	.	TGTGCCAGCAGCGTATCGGTGGGGGCGAACACCGGGGAGCTGTTTTTT	CASSVSVGANTGELFF
.	TRBJ2-3	TRBV15	TRBD2	TGTGCCACCAGCAGAGATCCTATTGCGGGAGCAGATACGCAGTATTTT	CATSRDPIAGADTQYF
.	TRBJ2-1	TRBV19	TRBD2	TGTGCCAGTAGTATAGGGGACTTGGCTGCGGGGGGTCGTAGGCAGTTCTTC	CASSIGDLAAGGRRQFF
many	TRBJ1-5	TRBV11-2	TRBD1	TGTGCCAGCAGCTTGGGCAGGGGGCTGGGTCAGCCCCAGCATTTT	CASSLGRGLGQPQHF
few	TRBJ1-1	TRBV18	.	TGTGCCAGCTCACAAAACACTGAAGCTTTCTTT	CASSQNTEAFF
.	TRBJ1-2	TRBV5-1	.	TGCGCCAGCAGCTTGGGGGTAGCTAACTATGGCTACACCTTC	CASSLGVANYGYTF
.	TRBJ2-2	TRBV5-6	.	TGTGCCAGCAGCTCTATAAAACGTGGGACCGGGGAGCTGTTTTTT	CASSSIKRGTGELFF
few	TRBJ1-1	TRBV5-5	.	TGTGCCAGCAGCTTGGAGCACGGTGAAGCTTTCTTT	CASSLEHGEAFF
few	TRBJ1-5	TRBV28	TRBD1	TGTGCCAGCAGTCTCCGACAGGGGGTCAAAGCCCAGCATTTT	CASSLRQGVKAQHF
.	TRBJ2-2	TRBV7-9	.	TGTGCCAGCAGCCCCGGGACTTCCCACACCGGGGAGCTGTTTTTT	CASSPGTSHTGELFF
.	TRBJ2-7	TRBV5-5	TRBD1	TGTGCCAGCAGCCCCCCGGGACAGGGTGCCGAGCAGTACTTC	CASSPPGQGAEQYF
.	TRBJ1-2	TRBV7-2	.	TGTGCCAGCAGCCCCCAGACAGACTACTCAACGTATGGCTACACCTTC	CASSPQTDYSTYGYTF
.	TRBJ2-5	TRBV5-1	TRBD1	TGCGCCAGCAGCTTAATGACAGGGTCGGAACAAGAGACCCAGTACTTC	CASSLMTGSEQETQYF
.	TRBJ1-5	TRBV30	.	TGTGCCTGGAGTGTACAGGGACCTTTACCCCAGCATTTT	CAWSVQGPLPQHF
many	TRBJ1-2	TRBV18	TRBD1	TGTGCCAGCTCATCCCAACAGGGGGCCCATGGCTACACCTTC	CASSSQQGAHGYTF
.	TRBJ2-5	TRBV5-4	TRBD2	TGTGCCAGCAGCTTGGCAGGTCGACTAGCGGGAGGTGACGAGACCCAGTACTTC	CASSLAGRLAGGDETQYF
.	TRBJ2-2	TRBV7-9	.	TGTGCCAGCAGCCAGGCCACCGGGGAGCTGTTTTTT	CASSQATGELFF
few	TRBJ2-1	TRBV6-1	.	TGTGCCAGCAGTGAGGGACCCCCTCGTGAGCAGTTCTTC	CASSEGPPREQFF
.	TRBJ2-7	TRBV6-1	.	TGTGCCAGCAGCCGACAGGACTACGAGCAGTACTTC	CASSRQDYEQYF
.	TRBJ1-1	TRBV5-1	TRBD1	TGCGCCAGCAGCACGGGACAGCACCAGAACACTGAAGCTTTCTTT	CASSTGQHQNTEAFF
.	TRBJ1-2	TRBV5-4	.	TGTGCCAGCAGCTTGGAGGGGAACTATGGCTACACCTTC	CASSLEGNYGYTF
.	TRBJ1-2	TRBV4-2	.	TGTGCCAGCAGCCAAGATGTCACAGGCGCTAACTATGGCTACACCTTC	CASSQDVTGANYGYTF
.	TRBJ2-7	TRBV28	TRBD1	TGTGCCACCCTAAAGACAGGGGGCTTCTACGAGCAGTACTTC	CATLKTGGFYEQYF
.	TRBJ2-7	TRBV18	TRBD2	TGTGCCAGCTCACCCCCCGGGACTAGCGGGATCTACGAGCAGTACTTC	CASSPPGTSGIYEQYF
.	TRBJ2-7	TRBV20-1	.	TGCAGGTCCGGGCCTAACGAGCAGTACTTC	CRSGPNEQYF
.	TRBJ2-7	TRBV19	TRBD1	TGTGCCAGTAGTAGGGTCACAGGGGTCTACGAGCAGTACTTC	CASSRVTGVYEQYF
.	TRBJ2-7	TRBV5-4	.	TGTGCCAGCAGCAAAGACAGGACAAACAGGGAGCAGTACTTC	CASSKDRTNREQYF
.	TRBJ2-1	TRBV7-6	TRBD2	TGTGCCAGCAGCCGGATACTAGCGGCAGTCCCCAATGAGCAGTTCTTC	CASSRILAAVPNEQFF
.	TRBJ1-5	TRBV19	.	TGTGCCAGTAGCCCTGGAGGGGGGGCCCATCAGCCCCAGCATTTT	CASSPGGGAHQPQHF
.	TRBJ2-7	TRBV12-5	.	TGTGCTAGTGGTTTCGAGGACGAGCAGTACTTC	CASGFEDEQYF
.	TRBJ2-7	TRBV18	.	TGTGCCAGCTCACCAGGGGGAACGTACGAGCAGTACTTC	CASSPGGTYEQYF
.	TRBJ2-1	TRBV11-2	.	TGTGCCAGCAGCTGGACACAGGCCTCCTACAATGAGCAGTTCTTC	CASSWTQASYNEQFF
.	TRBJ1-2	TRBV18	TRBD1	TGTGCCAGCTCACCGACCGACAGGGATAATGGCTACACCTTC	CASSPTDRDNGYTF
few	TRBJ1-1	TRBV28	TRBD1	TGTGCCAGCAGTTTTCCTCAGGGGGCGTACACTGAAGCTTTCTTT	CASSFPQGAYTEAFF
.	TRBJ2-5	TRBV10-1	TRBD2	TGCGCCAGCCCAATCCCGTTGGGGCGGGAGGGCCGAGGAGAGACCCAGTACTTC	CASPIPLGREGRGETQYF
.	TRBJ1-1	TRBV19	.	TGTGCCAGTAGTATAGATTTACAGGCTTACACTGAAGCTTTCTTT	CASSIDLQAYTEAFF
.	TRBJ2-2	TRBV5-1	.	TGCGCCAGCAGCTTGGCAGGGGATAACACCGGGGAGCTGTTTTTT	CASSLAGDNTGELFF
once	TRBJ1-4	TRBV7-9	TRBD1	TGTGCCAGCAGCTCAACTGCCAGGGGGCCTGGTGAAAAACTGTTTTTT	CASSSTARGPGEKLFF
.	TRBJ2-3	TRBV19	.	TGTGCCAGTAGTATAAACCCCTCGACAGATACGCAGTATTTT	CASSINPSTDTQYF
.	TRBJ2-1	TRBV28	.	TGTGCCAGCAGTTTCGGGACCAAGGATGAGCAGTTCTTC	CASSFGTKDEQFF
.	TRBJ1-3	TRBV9	TRBD1	TGTGCCAGCAGCGTCGGGACAGTCGGAAACACCATATATTTT	CASSVGTVGNTIYF